Presented here are 11 T cell receptor beta chains from one specimen sequenced in a study of CD8 T cells in ankylosing spondylitis. Study-wide findings and caveats: Seemingly characteristic of ankylosing spondylitis blood was a TCR beta motif consisting of eight highly homologous variants.

No cognate antigen is known for these TCRs. TCRdb re-derived calls from the 5' RACE reads in MiXCR, one entry per CDR3 protein. The table has about 800,000 distinct CDR3 sequences, 12% seen once. The sequencing input was blood, either unsorted or a sorted T cell fraction (not recorded which). The receptors stem from a male donor with ankylosing spondylitis.

V gene TRBV4-2 combines with J gene TRBJ2-3, with 10 bases fitting TRBD1. CDR1 is LGHNA and CDR2 is YNFKEQ in the germline V gene. With V trimmed by 0 bases and J by 6 bases, 9 bases remained unmatched. The CDR3 contains 17 residues. CDR3 loop: CASSQESGTGVTDTQYF. CDR3 nucleotide sequence: TGTGCCAGCAGCCAAGAAAGTGGGACAGGGGTCACCGATACGCAGTATTTT.

This clonotype showed up just a few times. The CDR3 nucleotides are TGCAGTGCTAGTAACAGGGGGGAAAAAGAGACCCAGTACTTC. This codes for CSASNRGEKETQYF. The V call is TRBV20-1, the J call TRBJ2-5; 8 bases match TRBD1. With V trimmed by 3 bases and J by 3 bases, 6 bases remained unmatched. The V gene's germline CDR1 is DFQATT and CDR2 SNEGSKA (reference sequence). This CDR3 region has 14 residues.

The rearrangement joins TRBV20-1 to TRBJ2-7; 7 bases line up with TRBD1. The germline gives CDR1 DFQATT, CDR2 SNEGSKA (reference sequence). The CDR3 totals 12 residues. V was clipped by 4 bases and J by 6 bases; unmatched bases: 6. CDR3 nucleotide sequence: TGCAGTGCTAAAAATGCAGGGGGCGAGCAGTACTTC. Its protein is CSAKNAGGEQYF.

The chain has TRBV20-1 and TRBJ2-7; 10 positions agree with TRBD2. Trimming cost V 4 bases and J 2 bases; bases outside gene matches: 5. The CDR3 length is 14 residues. The germline gives CDR1 DFQATT, CDR2 SNEGSKA (reference sequence). Written as DNA, the CDR3 is TGCAGTGCTAATCTAGCGGGAGTCCCCTACGAGCAGTACTTC. Translation: CSANLAGVPYEQYF.

J is TRBJ2-1 and V is TRBV2; D is possibly TRBD1 (5 bases). Germline V gene sequence: CDR1 SNHLY, CDR2 FYNNEI. The CDR3 spans 12 residues. Between the trimmed V and J ends, which lost 8 bases and 2 bases, there was a span of 7 bases. CDR3 DNA: TGTGCCAGCGGGGCGGCCTACAATGAGCAGTTCTTC. Protein sequence: CASGAAYNEQFF.

This clonotype was counted once. The gene calls are TRBV11-2 and TRBJ2-6; possibly TRBD1 for D (5 bases). Trimming cost V 2 bases and J 3 bases, with 23 bases left between them. The CDR3 runs 20 residues. CDR1 is SGHAT and CDR2 is FQNNGV in the germline V gene. The CDR3 region is CASSLFYRRQGRSGANVLTF. The CDR3 DNA follows: TGTGCCAGCAGCTTATTTTATCGGCGGCAGGGAAGGAGTGGGGCCAACGTCCTGACTTTC.

The chain employs TRBV12-3 or TRBV12-4 and TRBJ2-5; TRBD1 matches 12 bases. J lost 8 bases, V lost 8 bases, and 9 bases had no gene match. The CDR3 runs 14 residues. CDR3 loop: CASGPSGQGATQYF. The CDR3 DNA reads as TGTGCCAGCGGACCTTCGGGACAGGGGGCTACCCAGTACTTC.

At least ten counts were recorded for this clonotype. This sequence joins TRBV5-1 and TRBJ1-5; D not certain. The CDR3 consists of 15 residues. The V gene lost 2 bases and the J gene lost 5 bases, with 14 bases spanning the gap. Germline values: CDR1 SGHRS, CDR2 YFSETQ. This CDR3 reads CASSFGPRSDQPQHF. The CDR3 bases are TGCGCCAGCAGCTTCGGACCTCGATCGGATCAGCCCCAGCATTTT.

The rearrangement links TRBV12-3 or TRBV12-4 to TRBJ2-3; tentatively, D is TRBD1 (5 bases). V lost 6 bases and J lost 4, with 11 bases in between. The CDR3 extends over 13 amino acids. In DNA form, the CDR3 reads TGTGCCAGCAGCCGCAGGGTCGCAGATACGCAGTATTTT. Amino acids: CASSRRVADTQYF.

This chain connects TRBV27 to TRBJ1-1; the match to TRBD1 covers 8 bases. The junction had 3 bases not matched to a gene; V was cut back by 5 bases and J by 1 base. The CDR3 is 14 residues long. CDR1 and CDR2 from the germline V gene are MNHEY and SMNVEV (reference sequence). The CDR3 region has the DNA TGTGCCAGCAGTATGGACAGGGCGAACACTGAAGCTTTCTTT. Protein: CASSMDRANTEAFF.

This clonotype was recorded a few times. V and J are TRBV7-9 and TRBJ2-3; D gene ambiguous. CDR3 length: 15 amino acids. V was shortened by 3 bases and J by 1 base, with 11 bases between the two germline ends. CDR1 and CDR2 (germline): SEHNR, FQNEAQ (reference sequence). Here the CDR3 DNA reads TGTGCCAGCAGCTTCCGACGGACCGGCACAGATACGCAGTATTTT. This translates into CASSFRRTGTDTQYF.